The sequence of this T cell receptor (beta chain) was determined in a study of blood T cell repertoires in COVID-19. As for the study in general: PBMCs, B-cell-depleted T cells, or T cells were the source of the cDNA or gDNA that made up the material.

CDR1 and CDR2 from the germline V gene are MDHEN and SYDVKM. Trimming at V came to 8 bases and at J to 1 base, leaving 11 bases not matched to a gene. The CDR3 loop spans 16 amino acids. The Seattle patients joined while their infection was active and were tracked longitudinally afterward. Sequenced by immunoSEQ multiplex PCR; TCRdb stores in-frame clones only, minus some. In the table there are about 210,000 clones, roughly 85% of which are singletons. The chain combines TRBV28 with TRBJ1-2; 9 nucleotides line up with TRBD1. Input material: peripheral blood. This sequence was found in a woman aged 70-85 years with COVID-19, enrolled during active disease. CDR3 sequence: CASGTRTGDGNYGYTF. CDR3 nucleotide sequence: TGTGCCAGCGGTACCCGGACAGGGGATGGTAACTATGGCTACACCTTC.